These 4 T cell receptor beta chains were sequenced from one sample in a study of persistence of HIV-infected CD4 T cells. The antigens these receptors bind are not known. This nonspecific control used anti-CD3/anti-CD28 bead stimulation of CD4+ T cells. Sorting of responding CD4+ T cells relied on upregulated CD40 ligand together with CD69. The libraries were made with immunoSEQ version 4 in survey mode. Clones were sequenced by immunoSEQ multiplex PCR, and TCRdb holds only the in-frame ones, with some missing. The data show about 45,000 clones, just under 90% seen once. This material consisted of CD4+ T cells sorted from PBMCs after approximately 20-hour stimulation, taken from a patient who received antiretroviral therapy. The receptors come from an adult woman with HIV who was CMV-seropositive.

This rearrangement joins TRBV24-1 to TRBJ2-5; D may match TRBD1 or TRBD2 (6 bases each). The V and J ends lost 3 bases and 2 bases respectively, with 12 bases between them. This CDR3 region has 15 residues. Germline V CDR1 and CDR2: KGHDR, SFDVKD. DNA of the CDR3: TGTGCCACCAGTGATCCCGGGGGCGTGCAAGAGACCCAGTACTTC. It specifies CATSDPGGVQETQYF.

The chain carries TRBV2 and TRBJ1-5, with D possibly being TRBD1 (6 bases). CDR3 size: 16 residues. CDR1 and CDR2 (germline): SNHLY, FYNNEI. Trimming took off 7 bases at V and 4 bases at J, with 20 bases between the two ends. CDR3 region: CASNDGGRGGNQPQHF. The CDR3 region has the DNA TGTGCCAGCAACGATGGGGGCAGGGGAGGGAATCAGCCCCAGCATTTT.

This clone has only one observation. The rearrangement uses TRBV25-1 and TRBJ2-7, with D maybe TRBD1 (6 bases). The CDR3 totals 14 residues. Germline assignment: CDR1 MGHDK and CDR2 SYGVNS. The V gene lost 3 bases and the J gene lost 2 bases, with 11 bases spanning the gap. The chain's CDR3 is CASSDTGITYEQYF. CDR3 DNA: TGTGCCAGCAGTGACACAGGGATTACCTACGAGCAGTACTTC.

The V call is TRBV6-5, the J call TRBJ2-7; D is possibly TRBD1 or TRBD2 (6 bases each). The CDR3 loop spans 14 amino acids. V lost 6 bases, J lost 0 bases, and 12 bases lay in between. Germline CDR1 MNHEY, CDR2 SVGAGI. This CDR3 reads CASRLGGPSYEQYF. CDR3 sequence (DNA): TGTGCCAGCAGGCTTGGGGGGCCCTCCTACGAGCAGTACTTC.